Sequencing of this TCR beta chain was carried out in a study of shared clonotypes between healthy human individuals. Genomic DNA (from each subset) was split evenly across several immunoSEQ plates. Unsorted PBMC DNA sequencing spanned ten immunoSEQ deep assay plates. Clones were sequenced by immunoSEQ multiplex PCR, and TCRdb holds only the in-frame ones, with some missing. The sample lists some 500,000 clones; around 77% were seen once. As regards this clone: This is likely an artifact of a read error, given a far larger clone one base away.

Germline V CDR1 and CDR2: MGHRA, YSYEKL. The CDR3 is made up of 17 amino acids. Sequences were obtained from PBMCs. This sequence was found in a woman in her 40s in good health. Some clones in this sample may be carry-over from other donors' samples. The chain couples TRBV4-1 to TRBJ2-7, with D unresolved. CDR3 loop: CASSQPLTTYTPYGQYF. The CDR3 DNA follows: TGCGCCAGCAGCCAACCCCTAACGACTTACACCCCCTACGGGCAGTACTTC.